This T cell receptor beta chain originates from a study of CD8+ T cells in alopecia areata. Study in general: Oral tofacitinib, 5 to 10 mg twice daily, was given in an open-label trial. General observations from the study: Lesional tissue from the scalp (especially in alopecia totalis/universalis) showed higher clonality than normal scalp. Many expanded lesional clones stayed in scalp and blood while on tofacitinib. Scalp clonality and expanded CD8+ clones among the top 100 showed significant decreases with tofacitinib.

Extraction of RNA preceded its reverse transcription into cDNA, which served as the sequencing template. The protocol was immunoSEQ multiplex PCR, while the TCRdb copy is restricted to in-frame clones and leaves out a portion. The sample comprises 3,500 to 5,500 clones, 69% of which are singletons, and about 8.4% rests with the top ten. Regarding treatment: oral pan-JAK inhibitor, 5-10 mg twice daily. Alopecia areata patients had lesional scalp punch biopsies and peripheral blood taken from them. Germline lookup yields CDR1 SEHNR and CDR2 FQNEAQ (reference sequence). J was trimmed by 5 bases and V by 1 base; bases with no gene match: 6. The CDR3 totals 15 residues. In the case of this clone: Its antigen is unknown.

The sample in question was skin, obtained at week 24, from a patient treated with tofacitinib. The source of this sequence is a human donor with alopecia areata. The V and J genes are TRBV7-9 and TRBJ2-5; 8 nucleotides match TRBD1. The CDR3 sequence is CASSLGQGISETQYF. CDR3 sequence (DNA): TGTGCCAGCAGCTTAGGACAGGGGATTTCTGAGACCCAGTACTTC. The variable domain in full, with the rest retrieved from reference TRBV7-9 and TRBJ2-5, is DTGVSQNPRHKITKRGQNVTFRCDPISEHNRLYWYRQTLGQGPEFLTYFQNEAQLEKSRLLSDRFSAERPKGSFSTLEIQRTEQGDSAMYLCASSLGQGISETQYFGPGTRLLVL.